These 22 T cell receptor beta chains were sequenced from one sample in a study of T cell repertoires in cytomegalovirus infection. These receptors have no known antigen. TCRdb re-called the reads with MiXCR, one entry per CDR3 protein. The sample yields under 850,000 distinct CDR3 sequences, around 35% seen once. The starting material was cultured PBMCs, obtained from culture after CMV antigen stimulation. Receptor source: a human donor in good health (CMV status not recorded). Some clones in this sample may be carry-over from other donors' samples.

The DNA of the CDR3 is TGTGCCAGCAGTCCCTTTCGGACAGCTGAAGCTTTCTTT. Its protein is CASSPFRTAEAFF. The chain is built from TRBV12-3 or TRBV12-4 and TRBJ1-1; D might be TRBD1 (6 bases). CDR3 size: 13 residues. V was cut by 5 bases and J by 6 bases, with 13 bases left in between.

The V call is TRBV7-9, the J call TRBJ1-1; D not certain. The CDR3 consists of 11 residues. Trimming stripped 5 bases from V and 6 bases from J, with 7 bases between. Germline V gene lookup returns CDR1 SEHNR and CDR2 FQNEAQ (reference sequence). The chain's CDR3 is CASSRYSEAFF. The CDR3 nucleotides read TGTGCCAGCAGCCGCTACTCTGAAGCTTTCTTT.

V gene TRBV7-8 combines with J gene TRBJ1-2, with D perhaps TRBD1 (6 bases). The CDR3 extends over 14 amino acids. The V end was cut by 7 bases, the J end by 4 bases, with 16 bases between. The germline gives CDR1 SGHVS, CDR2 FQNEAQ. The CDR3 here is CASTPSRGSYGYTF. The CDR3 bases are TGTGCCAGCACCCCTTCCAGGGGTAGCTATGGCTACACCTTC.

The V call is TRBV10-3, the J call TRBJ2-1; 8 bases agree with TRBD2. The germline gives CDR1 ENHRY, CDR2 SYGVKD. The CDR3 totals 14 residues. V lost 8 bases to trimming and J lost 8 bases; unmatched junction nucleotides: 11. The CDR3 region is CAIRGEAGEDEQFF. CDR3 DNA sequence: TGTGCCATCCGGGGGGAAGCGGGAGAGGATGAGCAGTTCTTC.

The CDR3 DNA sequence: TGTGCCAGCAGCTTAGCGGCGGCCGCCTATAATTCACCCCTCCACTTT. Residues: CASSLAAAAYNSPLHF. The genes are TRBV11-2 and TRBJ1-6; D not resolved. Trimming took 1 base from V and 2 from J, leaving 9 bases between them. The CDR3 spans 16 residues. CDR1 and CDR2 from the germline V gene are SGHAT and FQNNGV.

The J gene is TRBJ2-2, the V gene TRBV27; tentatively, D is TRBD1 or TRBD2 (5 bases each). This CDR3 region has 14 residues. Germline CDR1 reads MNHEY; CDR2 reads SMNVEV (reference sequence). The germline V and J ends were trimmed by 3 bases and 5 bases, with 10 bases remaining between them. CDR3 bases: TGTGCCAGCAGTTTCGGGGCGTGGACCGGGGAGCTGTTTTTT. Translation gives CASSFGAWTGELFF.

Ten or more counts support this clonotype. For the CDR3, the DNA is TGTGCCAGCAGTCAACCAATGAACACTGAAGCTTTCTTT. As protein: CASSQPMNTEAFF. This chain connects TRBV7-2 to TRBJ1-1; no definite D call. Germline V gene sequence: CDR1 SGHTA, CDR2 FQGNSA. CDR3 length: 13 residues. V was cut by 6 bases and J by 0 bases, with 8 bases left in between.

This clonotype was seen only a few times. The chain links TRBV27 to TRBJ2-1, with 14 bases that match TRBD2. The CDR3 sequence is 17 residues long. Trimming at V came to 2 bases and at J to 8 bases, leaving 8 bases not matched to a gene. Germline V lookup: CDR1 MNHEY, CDR2 SMNVEV (reference sequence). The CDR3 bases are TGTGCCAGCAGTTTAAAGACTAGCGGGGGGGCCGGAGATGAGCAGTTCTTC. It is translated as CASSLKTSGGAGDEQFF.

The rearrangement joins TRBV20-1 to TRBJ1-1, with 7 nucleotides matching TRBD1. The V gene end was trimmed by 1 base and the J gene end by 8 bases; junction bases not matched to a gene: 16. The germline V gene encodes CDR1 DFQATT and CDR2 SNEGSKA (reference sequence). The CDR3 runs to 16 residues. In DNA, the CDR3 is TGCAGTGCTAGAGGGGGGGGACAGATTCGCCCGGAGGAAGCTTTCTTT. Amino acid sequence: CSARGGGQIRPEEAFF.

This clonotype was counted between two and nine times. The chain links TRBV29-1 to TRBJ2-1, with TRBD2 matching 9 bases. This CDR3 region has 15 residues. The V gene end was trimmed by 0 bases and the J gene end by 8 bases; junction bases not matched to a gene: 8. Per germline, CDR1 SQVTM and CDR2 ANQGSEA. DNA for the CDR3: TGCAGCGTTGAAGATTGGCGGGAGGGCCCCGATGAGCAGTTCTTC. This gives the protein CSVEDWREGPDEQFF.

This clonotype was detected a few times. V usage is TRBV19 and J usage is TRBJ2-2, with 7 bases identical to TRBD1. CDR1 and CDR2 from the germline V gene are LNHDA and SQIVND (reference sequence). CDR3 length: 15 residues. V trimming: 9 bases; J trimming: 0 bases; junction bases outside the gene matches: 7. Written as DNA, the CDR3 is TGTGCCAGCCGAGTTAGGGGGCCGAACACCGGGGAGCTGTTTTTT. Amino acids: CASRVRGPNTGELFF. Filled out from reference TRBV19 and TRBJ2-2, the complete variable domain reads DGGITQSPKYLFRKEGQNVTLSCEQNLNHDAMYWYRQDPGQGLRLIYYSQIVNDFQKGDIAEGYSVSREKKESFPLTVTSAQKNPTAFYLCASRVRGPNTGELFFGEGSRLTVL.

V and J are TRBV12-3 or TRBV12-4 and TRBJ1-1, with D perhaps matching TRBD1 (6 bases). This CDR3 has 15 amino acids. V was pared by 10 bases and J by 4 bases, with 22 bases between. CDR3 nucleotides: TGTGCCACCCAACCTAATAAGGGGGGGCTCACTGAAGCTTTCTTT. Its translation is CATQPNKGGLTEAFF.

This clonotype has just a few counts. The rearrangement uses TRBV7-2 and TRBJ1-5; D is unclear. The CDR3 is 13 amino acids. Germline assignment: CDR1 SGHTA and CDR2 FQGNSA. Trimming stripped 5 bases from V and 6 bases from J, with 11 bases between. CDR3 nucleotide sequence: TGTGCCAGCAGCCAAGGATGGGGTCAGCCCCAGCATTTT. Encoded protein: CASSQGWGQPQHF.

This sequence joins TRBV7-6 and TRBJ1-1; perhaps TRBD1 as D (6 bases). The CDR3 sequence is 15 residues long. V shed 1 base and J shed 4 bases, with 13 bases lying between them. Germline CDR1 SGHVS, CDR2 FNYEAQ. The CDR3 sequence: CASSLEGGSGTEAFF. In DNA form, the CDR3 reads TGTGCCAGCAGCTTAGAGGGGGGGTCGGGCACTGAAGCTTTCTTT.

This clonotype was found once. The chain couples TRBV5-1 to TRBJ2-2; tentative D call: TRBD2 (5 bases). CDR1 is SGHRS, CDR2 YFSETQ, per germline. The CDR3 length is 14 residues. The germline V and J ends were trimmed by 1 base and 6 bases, with 10 bases remaining between them. The CDR3 DNA follows: TGCGCCAGCAGCTTGTTTTCGGAGGCCGGGGAGCTGTTTTTT. This codes for CASSLFSEAGELFF.

The V and J genes are TRBV7-6 and TRBJ2-6; weak D call: TRBD2 (7 bases). This CDR3 comprises 17 residues. Germline V gene sequence: CDR1 SGHVS, CDR2 FNYEAQ. Trimming left V 1 base short and J 2 bases short, with 12 bases between. In DNA, the CDR3 is TGTGCCAGCAGCTTAGTATCGGGGGGCGCTGGGGCCAACGTCCTGACTTTC. Translated: CASSLVSGGAGANVLTF.

This clonotype was observed a handful of times. The rearrangement uses TRBV7-2 and TRBJ1-1; perhaps TRBD1 as D (5 bases). The CDR3 has 14 amino acids. In germline, CDR1 is SGHTA, CDR2 FQGNSA. V dropped 4 bases and J dropped 11 bases, with 20 bases sitting between them. The CDR3: CASSSLLTAVNAFF. Written as DNA, the CDR3 is TGTGCCAGCAGCTCCCTTCTGACAGCGGTGAATGCTTTCTTT.

This clonotype was detected only a few times. V usage is TRBV10-3 and J usage is TRBJ2-1, with 9 nucleotides matching TRBD1. There are 16 residues in the CDR3. V gave up 4 bases and J gave up 2 bases; unmatched junction bases: 6. Germline lookup yields CDR1 ENHRY and CDR2 SYGVKD. The CDR3 sequence is CAISGGGTGPYNEQFF. The CDR3 nucleotides are TGTGCCATCAGTGGCGGTGGGACAGGGCCCTACAATGAGCAGTTCTTC.

This chain links TRBV5-6 with TRBJ1-5, with D maybe TRBD1 (5 bases). The germline CDR1 and CDR2 sequences are SGHDT and YYEEEE. The CDR3 length is 15 residues. The V gene lost 5 bases and the J gene lost 3 bases, with 15 bases spanning the gap. CDR3 sequence: CASRYWGRSNQPQHF. CDR3 bases: TGTGCCAGCAGATACTGGGGCAGATCCAATCAGCCCCAGCATTTT.

This clonotype was seen repeatedly, ten times or more. The CDR3 sequence is CASSLGDRTGKETQYF. Written as DNA, the CDR3 is TGTGCCAGCAGCCTTGGTGATCGGACAGGAAAAGAGACCCAGTACTTC. The genes are TRBV7-2 and TRBJ2-5; 7 bases match TRBD1. Germline V gene lookup returns CDR1 SGHTA and CDR2 FQGNSA. With 5 bases clipped from V and 3 bases from J, the junction kept 12 bases outside the gene matches. This CDR3 comprises 16 residues.

The rearrangement joins TRBV4-3 to TRBJ2-1; D is unclear. The CDR3 runs to 13 residues. V lost 1 base, J lost 6 bases, and 7 bases lay in between. Germline-derived CDR1 and CDR2 are LGHNA and YSLEER. The CDR3 sequence: CASSQVSGNEQFF. The CDR3 DNA is TGCGCCAGCAGCCAAGTATCGGGCAATGAGCAGTTCTTC.

This clonotype was detected a few times. The genes are TRBV5-4 and TRBJ2-1; 10 bases line up with TRBD1. The CDR3 consists of 16 residues. V dropped 4 bases and J dropped 5; count of bases not matched to a gene: 9. Per the germline V gene, CDR1 is SGHNT and CDR2 is YYREEE (reference sequence). The CDR3 DNA reads as TGTGCCAGCAGCGTCAGACAGGGGGCCTGGGACAATGAGCAGTTCTTC. It codes for CASSVRQGAWDNEQFF. The entire variable domain, with the rest obtained from reference TRBV5-4 and TRBJ2-1, is as follows: ETGVTQSPTHLIKTRGQQVTLRCSSQSGHNTVSWYQQALGQGPQFIFQYYREEENGRGNFPPRFSGLQFPNYSSELNVNALELDDSALYLCASSVRQGAWDNEQFFGPGTRLTVL.